This T cell receptor beta chain is drawn from a study of post-analysis software for immune sequencing data. General study findings and limits: Compared with controls, patients had more of about 5 TRBV segments, including TRBV5-6, TRBV5-1 and TRBV20-1. Samples from a shared batch, those prepared together, strongly co-clustered by F measure. Significantly lower normalized Chao1 diversity was found in patients with multiple sclerosis relative to controls.

Unique molecular identifiers featured in each of the TCR beta cDNA libraries. Some 500,000 cDNA molecules were obtained per 1 to 10 million input T cells. TCRdb independently ran MiXCR on the PCR reads; one entry per CDR3 protein. This table has a few hundred thousand distinct CDR3 sequences, less than 40% appearing once. This CDR3 is 17 amino acids long. Germline-derived CDR1 and CDR2 are DFQATT and SNEGSKA (reference sequence). Turning to this clonotype: Its antigen is as yet unknown. One end of the junction fails to match germline, which may point to a read error.

J is TRBJ1-6 and V is TRBV20-1; D not resolved. This receptor was obtained from a girl aged 10 to 17 with multiple sclerosis. The specimen sequenced was blood. CDR3 protein: CSAGPQSPLSYNPPLHF. DNA of the CDR3: TGCAGTGCTGGACCACAGAGTCCCCTCTCCTATAATCCACCCCTCCACTTT.